A single sample gave rise to the 13 T cell receptor beta chains below, sequenced in a study of blood T cell repertoires in COVID-19 (dated by TCRdb to 2019 to 2021). The method behind the library was the immunoSEQ multiplex PCR assay. TCRdb obtained this table from immuneACCESS and retained in-frame rearrangements with V and J assigned. These tables miss some clones; where compared with another copy, unresolved V genes account for less than half of the shortfall, and the remainder is unexplained. This sample holds roughly 280,000 clones; approximately 85% were observed only once. The ten largest clonotypes hold 8% to 13% of the sample. Sample: peripheral blood. The receptors here all came from a woman in her seventies with acute or convalescent COVID-19.

V usage is TRBV4-2 and J usage is TRBJ2-5; TRBD2 aligns across 8 bases. The length of the CDR3 is 15 residues. J gave up 5 bases and V 0 bases, and 5 bases lay outside the gene matches. Looked up from germline, CDR1 is LGHNA and CDR2 is YNFKEQ. CDR3 loop: CASSQDEGGGETQYF. DNA of the CDR3: TGTGCCAGCAGCCAAGATGAAGGCGGGGGGGAGACCCAGTACTTC.

The rearrangement joins TRBV7-4 to TRBJ1-2; unclear D gene. The CDR3 sequence is 14 residues long. Per the germline V gene, CDR1 is SGHVT and CDR2 is SQSDAQ. Trimming left V 5 bases short and J 7 bases short, with 17 bases between. The CDR3 DNA sequence: TGTGCCAGCAGCCCCGAACTGACATGCCGTGGCTACACCTTC. Protein: CASSPELTCRGYTF.

This rearrangement joins TRBV2 to TRBJ1-5; D might be TRBD1 (5 bases). Germline assignment: CDR1 SNHLY and CDR2 FYNNEI. The CDR3 sequence is 16 residues long. Trimming stripped 6 bases from V and 0 bases from J, with 15 bases between. The DNA for the CDR3 is TGTGCCAGCAGGGGGGGTTGGGCCTATAGCAATCAGCCCCAGCATTTT. This encodes CASRGGWAYSNQPQHF.

This clone came up a few times. The rearrangement links TRBV12-5 to TRBJ1-6, with 8 nucleotides matching TRBD1. CDR1 and CDR2 from the germline V gene are LGHNT and FRNRAP. CDR3 length: 20 amino acids. V dropped 5 bases and J dropped 6; count of bases not matched to a gene: 21. DNA for the CDR3: TGTGCTAGTGGTCCGGACAGGGATCCCCCCCCACGTTTGGGTAATTCACCCCTCCACTTT. This translates into CASGPDRDPPPRLGNSPLHF.

The V gene is TRBV6-2 or TRBV6-3, the J gene TRBJ2-1; TRBD2 matches 7 bases. Germline-derived CDR1 and CDR2 are MNHEY and SVGEGT. The CDR3 covers 15 residues. V lost 4 bases to trimming and J lost 4 bases; unmatched junction nucleotides: 7. CDR3 sequence (DNA): TGTGCCAGCAGTTCTCTTCAAGCGGGGTACAATGAGCAGTTCTTC. This encodes CASSSLQAGYNEQFF.

This clone was counted once. The V and J genes are TRBV5-6 and TRBJ1-2; 7 positions agree with TRBD1. This CDR3 has 15 amino acids. Germline loops: CDR1 SGHDT, CDR2 YYEEEE. The trim removed 0 bases at V and 2 bases at J, leaving 4 bases unmatched. CDR3 loop: CASSLVGQANYGYTF. DNA for the CDR3: TGTGCCAGCAGCTTGGTAGGACAGGCAAACTATGGCTACACCTTC.

Only one count was recorded for this clone. V usage is TRBV19 and J usage is TRBJ1-6; D remains unclear. Trimming pared 6 bases from V and 0 bases from J, leaving 6 bases between. Germline assignment: CDR1 LNHDA and CDR2 SQIVND (reference sequence). CDR3 length equals 14 residues. CDR3 protein: CASRGSSYNSPLHF. CDR3 coding DNA: TGTGCCAGTAGAGGGAGCTCCTATAATTCACCCCTCCACTTT.

The chain combines TRBV10-3 with TRBJ1-3, with D hard to call. This CDR3 is 13 amino acids long. Germline V CDR1 and CDR2: ENHRY, SYGVKD. The germline V and J ends were trimmed by 7 bases and 0 bases, with 7 bases remaining between them. The CDR3 sequence: CAIIEHSGNTIYF. CDR3 sequence (DNA): TGTGCCATCATTGAACACTCTGGAAACACCATATATTTT.

V and J are TRBV5-1 and TRBJ2-7; 8 nucleotides line up with TRBD2. V lost 0 bases and J lost 7; bases outside the gene matches: 12. The CDR3 contains 16 residues. Germline lookup yields CDR1 SGHRS and CDR2 YFSETQ. The CDR3 DNA is TGCGCCAGCAGCTTGGTCGCGGGGGGCCCCCTTAGAGAGCAGTACTTC. It specifies CASSLVAGGPLREQYF.

This chain connects TRBV10-2 to TRBJ1-1; the D is unclear. The CDR3 consists of 14 residues. The V end lost 5 bases, the J end lost 3 bases, and 13 bases lay between the germline ends. The germline V gene has CDR1 WSHSY and CDR2 SAAADI. Here the CDR3 DNA reads TGCGCCAGCAGTTTGGTCGGGGTCGACACTGAAGCTTTCTTT. The encoded protein is CASSLVGVDTEAFF.

This sequence joins TRBV18 and TRBJ1-1, with no clear D. The CDR3 is made up of 13 amino acids. The germline CDR1 and CDR2 sequences are KGHSH and LQKENI. V was shortened by 3 bases and J by 7 bases, with 12 bases between the two germline ends. CDR3 region: CASSPREGYEAFF. CDR3 nucleotide sequence: TGTGCCAGCTCACCCCGCGAGGGTTATGAAGCTTTCTTT.

The rearrangement joins TRBV27 to TRBJ1-2; TRBD1 aligns across 9 bases. J gave up 8 bases and V 8 bases, and 9 bases lay outside the gene matches. The CDR3 loop spans 13 amino acids. Germline V gene lookup returns CDR1 MNHEY and CDR2 SMNVEV (reference sequence). CDR3 region: CASGRDRAGGYTF. The CDR3 nucleotides read TGTGCCAGCGGCCGGGACAGGGCGGGCGGCTACACCTTC.

The V and J genes are TRBV6-1 and TRBJ2-5; 13 bases align to TRBD2. CDR1 and CDR2 from the germline V gene are MNHNS and SASEGT. V was clipped by 4 bases and J by 0 bases; unmatched bases: 5. The CDR3 is made up of 17 amino acids. The CDR3 is CASSGGLAGAYQETQYF. The DNA of the CDR3 is TGTGCCAGCAGTGGCGGACTAGCGGGGGCGTACCAAGAGACCCAGTACTTC.